This entry is about one TCR beta chain. Its antigen is not known. The data derive from a study of T cells in localized non-small cell lung cancer. Overall study results and limits: Median detection of top 100 tumor clones in adjacent lung was 57 clones. Heterogeneity stays possible, as sequencing covered only one tumor region.

Some clones are missing from TCRdb's copy, which holds only in-frame ones; the method was immunoSEQ multiplex PCR. The data hold 70,000 to 95,000 clones, with more than 75% observed a single time. The germline V and J ends were trimmed by 6 bases and 4 bases, with 11 bases remaining between them. The germline gives CDR1 MRHNA, CDR2 SNTAGT. The CDR3 sequence is 13 residues long. The input for sequencing was PBMCs, taken before any cancer treatment. The TCR sequence derives from a woman aged 40-69 years with stage II squamous cell lung carcinoma. The chain carries TRBV6-4 and TRBJ2-3; D is undetermined. The CDR3 nucleotides read TGTGCCAGCAGCCTTAGATTTTCAGATACGCAGTATTTT. Translation: CASSLRFSDTQYF.